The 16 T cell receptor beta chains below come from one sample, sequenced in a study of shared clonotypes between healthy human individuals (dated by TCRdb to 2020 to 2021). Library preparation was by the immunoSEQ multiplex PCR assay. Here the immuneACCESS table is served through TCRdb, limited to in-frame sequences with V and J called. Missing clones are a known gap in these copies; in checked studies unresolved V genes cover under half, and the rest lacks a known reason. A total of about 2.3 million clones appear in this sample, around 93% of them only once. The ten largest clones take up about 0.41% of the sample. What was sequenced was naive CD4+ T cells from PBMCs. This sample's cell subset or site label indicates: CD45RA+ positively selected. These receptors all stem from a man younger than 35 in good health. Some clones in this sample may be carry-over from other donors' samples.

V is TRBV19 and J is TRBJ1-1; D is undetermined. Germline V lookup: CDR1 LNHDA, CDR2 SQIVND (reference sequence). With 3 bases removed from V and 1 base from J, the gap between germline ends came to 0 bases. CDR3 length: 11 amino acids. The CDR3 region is CASSMNTEAFF. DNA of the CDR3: TGTGCCAGTAGTATGAACACTGAAGCTTTCTTT.

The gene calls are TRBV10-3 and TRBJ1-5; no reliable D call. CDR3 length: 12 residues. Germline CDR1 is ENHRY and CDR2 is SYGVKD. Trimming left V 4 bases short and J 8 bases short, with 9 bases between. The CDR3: CAISGPGEPQHF. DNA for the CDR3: TGTGCCATCAGTGGCCCGGGTGAGCCCCAGCATTTT.

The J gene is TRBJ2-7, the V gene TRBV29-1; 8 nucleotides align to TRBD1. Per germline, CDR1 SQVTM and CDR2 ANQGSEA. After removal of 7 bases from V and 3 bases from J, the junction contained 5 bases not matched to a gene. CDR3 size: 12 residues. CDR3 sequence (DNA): TGCAGCGCCCGGGACAGGAACTACGAGCAGTACTTC. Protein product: CSARDRNYEQYF.

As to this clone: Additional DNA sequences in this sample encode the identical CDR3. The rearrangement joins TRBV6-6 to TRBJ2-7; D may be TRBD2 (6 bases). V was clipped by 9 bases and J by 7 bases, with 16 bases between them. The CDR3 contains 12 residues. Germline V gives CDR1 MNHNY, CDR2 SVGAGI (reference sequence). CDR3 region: CASYLEGREQYF. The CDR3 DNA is TGTGCCAGTTACCTGGAGGGACGAGAGCAGTACTTC.

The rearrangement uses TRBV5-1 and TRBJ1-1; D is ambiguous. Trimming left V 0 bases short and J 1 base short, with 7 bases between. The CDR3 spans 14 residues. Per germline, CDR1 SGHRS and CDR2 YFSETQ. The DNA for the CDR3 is TGCGCCAGCAGCTTGGCGGGGAGGAACACTGAAGCTTTCTTT. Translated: CASSLAGRNTEAFF. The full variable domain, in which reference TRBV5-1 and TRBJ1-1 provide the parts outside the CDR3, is KAGVTQTPRYLIKTRGQQVTLSCSPISGHRSVSWYQQTPGQGLQFLFEYFSETQRNKGNFPGRFSGRQFSNSRSEMNVSTLELGDSALYLCASSLAGRNTEAFFGQGTRLTVV.

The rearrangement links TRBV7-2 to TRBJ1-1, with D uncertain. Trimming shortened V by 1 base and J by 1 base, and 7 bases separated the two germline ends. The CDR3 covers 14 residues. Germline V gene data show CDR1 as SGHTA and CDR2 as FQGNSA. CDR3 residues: CASSLEGQNTEAFF. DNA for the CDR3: TGTGCCAGCAGCTTAGAGGGCCAGAACACTGAAGCTTTCTTT.

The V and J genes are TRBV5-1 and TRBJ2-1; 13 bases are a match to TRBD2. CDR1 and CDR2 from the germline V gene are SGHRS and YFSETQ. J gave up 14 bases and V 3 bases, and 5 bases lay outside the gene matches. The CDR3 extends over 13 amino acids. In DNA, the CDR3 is TGCGCCAGCAGCTGGACTAGCGGGAGAGGCGAGTTCTTC. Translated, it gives CASSWTSGRGEFF.

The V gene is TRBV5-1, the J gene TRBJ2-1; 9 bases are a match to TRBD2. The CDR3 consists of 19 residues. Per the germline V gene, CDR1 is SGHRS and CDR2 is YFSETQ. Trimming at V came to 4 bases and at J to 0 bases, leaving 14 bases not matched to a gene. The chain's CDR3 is CASSAWVSFSGSSYNEQFF. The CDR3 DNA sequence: TGCGCCAGCAGCGCCTGGGTCTCTTTTAGCGGGAGCTCCTACAATGAGCAGTTCTTC. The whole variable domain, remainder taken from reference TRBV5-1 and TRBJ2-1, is KAGVTQTPRYLIKTRGQQVTLSCSPISGHRSVSWYQQTPGQGLQFLFEYFSETQRNKGNFPGRFSGRQFSNSRSEMNVSTLELGDSALYLCASSAWVSFSGSSYNEQFFGPGTRLTVL.

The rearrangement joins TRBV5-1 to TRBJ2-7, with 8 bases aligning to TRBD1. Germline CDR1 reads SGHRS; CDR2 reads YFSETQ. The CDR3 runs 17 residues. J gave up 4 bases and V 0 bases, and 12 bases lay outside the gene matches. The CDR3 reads CASSLAPTGGNKYEQYF. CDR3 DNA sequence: TGCGCCAGCAGCTTGGCCCCTACAGGGGGAAATAAGTACGAGCAGTACTTC.

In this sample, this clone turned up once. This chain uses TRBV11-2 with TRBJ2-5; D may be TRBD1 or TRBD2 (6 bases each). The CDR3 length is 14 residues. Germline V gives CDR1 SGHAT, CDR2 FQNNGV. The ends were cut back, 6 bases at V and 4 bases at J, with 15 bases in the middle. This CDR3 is CASSTGGVRETQYF. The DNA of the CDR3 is TGTGCCAGCAGTACCGGGGGCGTCAGAGAGACCCAGTACTTC.

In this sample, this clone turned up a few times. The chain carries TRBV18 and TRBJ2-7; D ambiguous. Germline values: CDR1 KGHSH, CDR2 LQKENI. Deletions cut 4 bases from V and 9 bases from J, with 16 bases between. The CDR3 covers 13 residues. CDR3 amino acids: CASSLGIEVGQYF. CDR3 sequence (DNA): TGTGCCAGCTCACTGGGGATTGAAGTCGGGCAGTACTTC.

The CDR3 DNA reads as TGCGCCAGCAGCTGGGCGGCAGGCTCTCTCGATGGCTACACCTTC. Protein: CASSWAAGSLDGYTF. This chain connects TRBV5-1 to TRBJ1-2, with no clear D. The CDR3 extends over 15 amino acids. From germline, CDR1 is SGHRS and CDR2 YFSETQ. Trimming stripped 3 bases from V and 6 bases from J, with 18 bases between.

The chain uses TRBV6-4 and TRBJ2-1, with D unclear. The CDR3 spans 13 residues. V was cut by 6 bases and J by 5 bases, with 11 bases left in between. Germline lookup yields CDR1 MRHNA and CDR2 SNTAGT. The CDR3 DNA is TGTGCCAGCAGCCAATCGTTAAACAATGAGCAGTTCTTC. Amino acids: CASSQSLNNEQFF.

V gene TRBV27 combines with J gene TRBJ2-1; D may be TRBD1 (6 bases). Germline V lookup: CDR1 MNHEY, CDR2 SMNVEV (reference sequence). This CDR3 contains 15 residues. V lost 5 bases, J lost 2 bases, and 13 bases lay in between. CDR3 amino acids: CASSPHRVPYNEQFF. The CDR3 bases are TGTGCCAGCAGTCCCCACAGGGTCCCCTACAATGAGCAGTTCTTC.

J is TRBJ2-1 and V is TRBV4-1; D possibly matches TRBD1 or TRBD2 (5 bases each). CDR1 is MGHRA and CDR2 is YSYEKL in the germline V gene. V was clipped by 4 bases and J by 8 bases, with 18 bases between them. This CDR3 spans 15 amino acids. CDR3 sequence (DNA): TGCGCCAGCAGCCCCGCTGGTGAGGGGCGGCATGAGCAGTTCTTC. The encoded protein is CASSPAGEGRHEQFF.

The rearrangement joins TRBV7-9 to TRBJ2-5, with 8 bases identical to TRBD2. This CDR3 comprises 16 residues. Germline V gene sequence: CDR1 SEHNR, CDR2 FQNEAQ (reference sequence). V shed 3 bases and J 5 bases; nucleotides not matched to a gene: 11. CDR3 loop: CASSFPPGRAGETQYF. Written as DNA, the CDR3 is TGTGCCAGCAGCTTTCCTCCCGGGAGGGCCGGGGAGACCCAGTACTTC.